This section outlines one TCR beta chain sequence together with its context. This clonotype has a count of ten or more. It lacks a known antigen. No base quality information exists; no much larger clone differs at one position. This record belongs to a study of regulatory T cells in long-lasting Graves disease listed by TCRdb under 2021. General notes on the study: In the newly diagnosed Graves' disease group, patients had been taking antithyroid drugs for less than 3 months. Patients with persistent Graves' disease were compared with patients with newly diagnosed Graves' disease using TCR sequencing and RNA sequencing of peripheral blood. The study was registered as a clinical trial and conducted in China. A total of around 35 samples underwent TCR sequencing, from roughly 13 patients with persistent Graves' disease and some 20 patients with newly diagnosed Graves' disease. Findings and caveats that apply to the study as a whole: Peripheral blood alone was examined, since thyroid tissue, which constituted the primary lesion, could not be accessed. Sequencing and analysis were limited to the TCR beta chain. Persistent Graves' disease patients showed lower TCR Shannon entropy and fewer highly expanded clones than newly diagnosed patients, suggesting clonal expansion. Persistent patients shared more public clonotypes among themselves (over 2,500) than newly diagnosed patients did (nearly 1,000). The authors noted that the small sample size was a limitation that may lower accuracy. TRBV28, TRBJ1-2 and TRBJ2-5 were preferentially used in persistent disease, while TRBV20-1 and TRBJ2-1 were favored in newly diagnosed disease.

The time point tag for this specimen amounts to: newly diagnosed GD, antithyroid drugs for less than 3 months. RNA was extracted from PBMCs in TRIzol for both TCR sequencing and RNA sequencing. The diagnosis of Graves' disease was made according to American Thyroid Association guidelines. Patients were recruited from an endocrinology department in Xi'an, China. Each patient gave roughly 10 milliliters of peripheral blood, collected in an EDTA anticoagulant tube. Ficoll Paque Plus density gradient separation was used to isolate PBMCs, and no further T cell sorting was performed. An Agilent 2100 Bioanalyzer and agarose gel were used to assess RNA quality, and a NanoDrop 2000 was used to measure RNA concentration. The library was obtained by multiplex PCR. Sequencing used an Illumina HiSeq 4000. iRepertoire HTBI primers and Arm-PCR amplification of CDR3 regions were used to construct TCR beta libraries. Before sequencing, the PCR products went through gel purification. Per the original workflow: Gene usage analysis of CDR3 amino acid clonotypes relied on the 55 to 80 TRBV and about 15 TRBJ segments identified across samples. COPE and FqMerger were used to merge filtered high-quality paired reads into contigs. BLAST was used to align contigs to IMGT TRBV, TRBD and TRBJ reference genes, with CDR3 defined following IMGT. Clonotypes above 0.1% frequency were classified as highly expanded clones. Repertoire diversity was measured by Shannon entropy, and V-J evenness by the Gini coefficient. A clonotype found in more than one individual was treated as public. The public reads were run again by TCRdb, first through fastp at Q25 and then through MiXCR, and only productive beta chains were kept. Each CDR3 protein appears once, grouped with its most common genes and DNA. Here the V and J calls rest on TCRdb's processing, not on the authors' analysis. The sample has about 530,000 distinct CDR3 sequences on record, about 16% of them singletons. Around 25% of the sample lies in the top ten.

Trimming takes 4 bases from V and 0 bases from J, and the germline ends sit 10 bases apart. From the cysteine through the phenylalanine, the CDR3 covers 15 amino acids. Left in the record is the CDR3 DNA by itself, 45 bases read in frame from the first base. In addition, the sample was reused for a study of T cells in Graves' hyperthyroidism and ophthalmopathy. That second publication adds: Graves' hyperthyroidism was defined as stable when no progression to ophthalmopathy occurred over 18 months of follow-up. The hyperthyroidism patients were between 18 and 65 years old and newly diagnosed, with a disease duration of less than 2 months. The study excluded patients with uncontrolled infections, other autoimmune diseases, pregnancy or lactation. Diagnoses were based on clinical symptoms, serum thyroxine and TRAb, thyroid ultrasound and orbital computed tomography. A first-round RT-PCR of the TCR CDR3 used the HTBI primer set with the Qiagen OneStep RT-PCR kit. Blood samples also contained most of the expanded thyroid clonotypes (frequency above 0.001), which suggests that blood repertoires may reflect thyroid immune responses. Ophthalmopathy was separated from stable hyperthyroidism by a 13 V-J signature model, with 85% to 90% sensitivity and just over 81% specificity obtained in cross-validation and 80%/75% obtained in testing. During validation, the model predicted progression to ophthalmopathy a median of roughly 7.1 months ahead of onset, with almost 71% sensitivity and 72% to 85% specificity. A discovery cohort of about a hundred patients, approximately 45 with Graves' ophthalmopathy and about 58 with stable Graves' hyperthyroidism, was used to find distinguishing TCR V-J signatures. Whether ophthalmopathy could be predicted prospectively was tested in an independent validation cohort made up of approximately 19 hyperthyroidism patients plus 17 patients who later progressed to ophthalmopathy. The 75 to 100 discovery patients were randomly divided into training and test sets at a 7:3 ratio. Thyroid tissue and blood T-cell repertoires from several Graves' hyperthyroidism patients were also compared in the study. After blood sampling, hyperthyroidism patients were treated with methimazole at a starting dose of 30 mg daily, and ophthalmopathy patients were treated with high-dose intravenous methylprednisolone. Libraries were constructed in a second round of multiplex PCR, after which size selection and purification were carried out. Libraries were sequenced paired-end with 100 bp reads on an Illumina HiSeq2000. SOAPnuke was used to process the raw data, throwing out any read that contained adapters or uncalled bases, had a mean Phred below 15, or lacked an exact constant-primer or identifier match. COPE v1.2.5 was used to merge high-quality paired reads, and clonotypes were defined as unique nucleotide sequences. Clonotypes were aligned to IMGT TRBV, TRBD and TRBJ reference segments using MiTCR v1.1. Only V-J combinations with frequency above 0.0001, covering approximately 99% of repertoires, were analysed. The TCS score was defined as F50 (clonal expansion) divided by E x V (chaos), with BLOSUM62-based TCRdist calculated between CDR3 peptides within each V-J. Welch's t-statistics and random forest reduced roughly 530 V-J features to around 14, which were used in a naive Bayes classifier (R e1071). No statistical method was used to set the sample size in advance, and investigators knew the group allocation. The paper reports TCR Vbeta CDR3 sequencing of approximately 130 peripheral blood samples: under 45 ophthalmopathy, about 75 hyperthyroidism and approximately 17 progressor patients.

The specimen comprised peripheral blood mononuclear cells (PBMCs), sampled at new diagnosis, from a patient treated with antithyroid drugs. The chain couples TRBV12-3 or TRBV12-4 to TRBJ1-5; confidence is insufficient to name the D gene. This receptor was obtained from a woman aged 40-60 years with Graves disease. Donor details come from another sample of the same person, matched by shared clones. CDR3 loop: CASSWTGYSNQPQHF. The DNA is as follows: TGTGCCAGCAGTTGGACCGGTTATAGCAATCAGCCCCAGCATTTT.